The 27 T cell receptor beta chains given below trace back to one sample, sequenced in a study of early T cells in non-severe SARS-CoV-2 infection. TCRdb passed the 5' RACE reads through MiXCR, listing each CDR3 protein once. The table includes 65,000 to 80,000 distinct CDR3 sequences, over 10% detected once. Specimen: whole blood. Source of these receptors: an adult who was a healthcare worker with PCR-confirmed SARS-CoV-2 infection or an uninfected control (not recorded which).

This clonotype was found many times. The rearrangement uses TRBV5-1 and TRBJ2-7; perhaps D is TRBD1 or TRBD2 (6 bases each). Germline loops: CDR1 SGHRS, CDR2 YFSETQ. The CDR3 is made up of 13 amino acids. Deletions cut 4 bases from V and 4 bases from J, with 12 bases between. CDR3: CASSPGAQYEQYF. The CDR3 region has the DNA TGCGCCAGCAGCCCGGGGGCGCAATACGAGCAGTACTTC.

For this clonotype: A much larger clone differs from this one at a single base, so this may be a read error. The CDR3 DNA reads TGTGCCAGCAACCCTCCCGATAGGGATTCCCTGTACTTC. The encoded protein is CASNPPDRDSLYF. The chain has TRBV9 and TRBJ2-7; D remains unclear. Germline CDR1 is SGDLS and CDR2 is YYNGEE. Deletions cut 6 bases from V and 12 bases from J, with 22 bases between. The CDR3 loop spans 13 amino acids.

This chain's CDR3 is CASSRGGGSTDTQYF. The CDR3 bases are TGCGCCAGCTCCAGAGGAGGGGGTAGCACAGATACGCAGTATTTT. The J gene is TRBJ2-3, the V gene TRBV10-1, with D perhaps assigned TRBD1 or TRBD2 (6 bases each). V lost 8 bases and J lost 0, with 15 bases in between. CDR3 length: 15 amino acids. Germline V lookup: CDR1 WNHNN, CDR2 SYGVQD (reference sequence).

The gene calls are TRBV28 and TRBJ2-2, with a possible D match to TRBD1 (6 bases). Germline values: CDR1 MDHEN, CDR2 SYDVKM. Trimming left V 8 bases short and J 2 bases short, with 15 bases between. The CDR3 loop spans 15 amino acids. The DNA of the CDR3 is TGTGCCAGCCGAAACGGACAGACCAACACCGGGGAGCTGTTTTTT. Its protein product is CASRNGQTNTGELFF.

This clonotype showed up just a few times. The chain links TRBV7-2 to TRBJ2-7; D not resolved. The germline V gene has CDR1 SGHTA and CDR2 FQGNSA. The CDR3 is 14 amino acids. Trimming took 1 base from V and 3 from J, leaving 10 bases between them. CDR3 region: CASSLGLPVYEQYF. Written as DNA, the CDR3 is TGTGCCAGCAGCTTAGGACTCCCGGTCTACGAGCAGTACTTC.

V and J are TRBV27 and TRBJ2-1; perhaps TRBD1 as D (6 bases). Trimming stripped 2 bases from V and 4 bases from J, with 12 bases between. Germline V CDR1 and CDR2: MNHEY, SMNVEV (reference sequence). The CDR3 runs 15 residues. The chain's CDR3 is CASSLVYGTYNEQFF. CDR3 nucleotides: TGTGCCAGCAGTTTAGTTTACGGGACATACAATGAGCAGTTCTTC.

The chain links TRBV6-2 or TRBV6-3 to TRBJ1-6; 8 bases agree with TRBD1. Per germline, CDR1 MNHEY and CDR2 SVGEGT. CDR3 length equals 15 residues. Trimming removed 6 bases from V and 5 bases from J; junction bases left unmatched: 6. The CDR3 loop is CASRGQAVHNSPLHF. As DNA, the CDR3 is TGTGCCAGCAGGGGACAGGCGGTCCATAATTCACCCCTCCACTTT.

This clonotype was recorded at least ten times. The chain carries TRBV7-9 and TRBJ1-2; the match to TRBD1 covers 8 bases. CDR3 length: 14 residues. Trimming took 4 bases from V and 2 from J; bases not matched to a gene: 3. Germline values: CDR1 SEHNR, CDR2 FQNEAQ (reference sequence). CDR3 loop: CASSSGTGNYGYTF. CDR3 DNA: TGTGCCAGCAGCTCTGGGACAGGAAACTATGGCTACACCTTC.

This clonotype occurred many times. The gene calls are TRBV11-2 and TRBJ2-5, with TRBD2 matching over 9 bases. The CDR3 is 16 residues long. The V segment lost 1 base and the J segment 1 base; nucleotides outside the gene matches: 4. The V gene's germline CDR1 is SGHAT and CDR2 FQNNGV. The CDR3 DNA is TGTGCCAGCAGCTTAGGGGAGACTAGCGGCCAAGAGACCCAGTACTTC. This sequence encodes CASSLGETSGQETQYF.

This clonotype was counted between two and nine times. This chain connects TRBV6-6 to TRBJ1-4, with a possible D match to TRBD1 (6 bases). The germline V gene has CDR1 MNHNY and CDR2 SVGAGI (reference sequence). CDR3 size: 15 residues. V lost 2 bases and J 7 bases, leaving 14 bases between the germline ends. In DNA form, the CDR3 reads TGTGCCAGCAGTTACGATCCGGACAGAATTGAAAAACTGTTTTTT. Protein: CASSYDPDRIEKLFF.

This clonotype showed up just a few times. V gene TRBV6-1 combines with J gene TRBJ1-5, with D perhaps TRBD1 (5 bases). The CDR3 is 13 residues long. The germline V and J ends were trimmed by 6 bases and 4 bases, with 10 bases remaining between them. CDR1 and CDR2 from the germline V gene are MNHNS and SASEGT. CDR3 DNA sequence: TGTGCCAGCAGGGGGGACCTTAATCAGCCCCAGCATTTT. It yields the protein CASRGDLNQPQHF.

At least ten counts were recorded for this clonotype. CDR3 sequence (DNA): TGTGCCAGCAGTTTTGGGCACCTTAAAAACTATGGCTACACCTTC. Protein product: CASSFGHLKNYGYTF. The chain couples TRBV28 to TRBJ1-2; D not resolved. Germline V gives CDR1 MDHEN, CDR2 SYDVKM. V lost 3 bases, J lost 2 bases, and 13 bases lay in between. The CDR3 is 15 amino acids.

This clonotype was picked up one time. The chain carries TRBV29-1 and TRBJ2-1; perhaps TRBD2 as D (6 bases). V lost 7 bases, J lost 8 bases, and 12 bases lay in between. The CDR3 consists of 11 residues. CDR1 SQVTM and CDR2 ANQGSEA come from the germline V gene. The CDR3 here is CSAAGHDEQFF. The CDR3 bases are TGCAGCGCTGCGGGGCACGATGAGCAGTTCTTC.

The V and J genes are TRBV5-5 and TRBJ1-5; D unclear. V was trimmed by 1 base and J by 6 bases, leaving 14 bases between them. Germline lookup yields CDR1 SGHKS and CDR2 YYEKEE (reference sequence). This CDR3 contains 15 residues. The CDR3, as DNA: TGTGCCAGCAGCTTGCAACCTGGGTTTAGTCAGCCCCAGCATTTT. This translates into CASSLQPGFSQPQHF.

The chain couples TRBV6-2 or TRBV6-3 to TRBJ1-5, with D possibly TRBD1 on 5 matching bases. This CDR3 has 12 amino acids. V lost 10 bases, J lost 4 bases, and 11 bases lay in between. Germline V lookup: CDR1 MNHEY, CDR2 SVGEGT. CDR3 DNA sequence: TGTGCCATTTCAGGGAGGAATCAGCCCCAGCATTTT. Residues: CAISGRNQPQHF.

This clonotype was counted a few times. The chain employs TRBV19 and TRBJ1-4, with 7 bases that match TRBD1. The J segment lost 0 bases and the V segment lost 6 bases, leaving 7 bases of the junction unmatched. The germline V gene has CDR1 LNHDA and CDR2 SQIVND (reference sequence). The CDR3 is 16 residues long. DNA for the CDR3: TGTGCCAGTAGGGGGGACAGCTTTGCAACTAATGAAAAACTGTTTTTT. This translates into CASRGDSFATNEKLFF.

The CDR3: CASGRTGTGQETQYF. CDR3 DNA: TGTGCCAGCGGCCGAACCGGGACAGGCCAAGAGACCCAGTACTTC. The chain has TRBV12-3 or TRBV12-4 and TRBJ2-5; TRBD1 matches at 8 bases. Trimming at V came to 8 bases and at J to 1 base, leaving 9 bases not matched to a gene. This CDR3 spans 15 amino acids.

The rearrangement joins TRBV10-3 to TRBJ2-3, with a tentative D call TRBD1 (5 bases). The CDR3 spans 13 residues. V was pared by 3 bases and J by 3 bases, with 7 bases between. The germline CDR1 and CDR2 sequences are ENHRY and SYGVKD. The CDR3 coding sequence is TGTGCCATCAGTGATGGGGCTACAGATACGCAGTATTTT. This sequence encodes CAISDGATDTQYF.

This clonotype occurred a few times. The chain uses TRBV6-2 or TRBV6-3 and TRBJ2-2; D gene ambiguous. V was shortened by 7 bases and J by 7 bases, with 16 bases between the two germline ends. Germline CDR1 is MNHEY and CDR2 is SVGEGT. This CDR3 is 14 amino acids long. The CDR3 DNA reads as TGTGCCAGCACCAAAGCGAGAATCAGCGGGGAGCTGTTTTTT. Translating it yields CASTKARISGELFF.

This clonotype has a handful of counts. The CDR3 here is CASSSSGTGVNQPQHF. CDR3 in DNA: TGTGCCAGCAGTTCCTCCGGGACAGGGGTCAATCAGCCCCAGCATTTT. The chain uses TRBV6-2 or TRBV6-3 and TRBJ1-5; 10 bases fit TRBD1. Germline CDR1 and CDR2: MNHEY and SVGEGT. V gave up 4 bases and J gave up 3 bases; unmatched junction bases: 6. This CDR3 has 16 amino acids.

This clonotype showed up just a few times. Here the CDR3 DNA reads TGCGCCAGCAGCATGGGGACTAGCGGGATTTACGAGCAGTACTTC. It codes for CASSMGTSGIYEQYF. The rearrangement links TRBV5-1 to TRBJ2-7; TRBD2 agrees at 13 bases. V shed 4 bases, J shed 4 bases, and the junction held 5 bases outside the gene matches. Germline CDR1 and CDR2: SGHRS and YFSETQ. The CDR3 loop spans 15 amino acids.

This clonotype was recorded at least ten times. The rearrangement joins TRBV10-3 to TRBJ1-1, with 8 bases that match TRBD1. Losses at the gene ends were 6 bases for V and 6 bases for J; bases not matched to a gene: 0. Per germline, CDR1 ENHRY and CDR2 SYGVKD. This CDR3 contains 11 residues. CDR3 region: CAIRTGAEAFF. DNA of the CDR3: TGTGCCATCAGGACAGGGGCTGAAGCTTTCTTT.

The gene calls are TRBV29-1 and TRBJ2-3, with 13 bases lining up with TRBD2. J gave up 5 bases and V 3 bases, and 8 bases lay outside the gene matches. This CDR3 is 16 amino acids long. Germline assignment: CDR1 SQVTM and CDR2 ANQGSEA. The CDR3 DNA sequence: TGCAGCGTTGATTACGAGGGGACTAGCGGGAAAGATACGCAGTATTTT. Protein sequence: CSVDYEGTSGKDTQYF.

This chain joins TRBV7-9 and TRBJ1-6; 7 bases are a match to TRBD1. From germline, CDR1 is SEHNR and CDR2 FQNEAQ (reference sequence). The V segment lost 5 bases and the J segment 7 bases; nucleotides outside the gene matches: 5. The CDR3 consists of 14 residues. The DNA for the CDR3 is TGTGCCAGCAGCCCGGGACAGTCGAATTCACCCCTCCACTTT. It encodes CASSPGQSNSPLHF.

The CDR3, as DNA: TGCAGTGCTCACAATAGCGGGAGGGCTACAGATACGCAGTATTTT. Translation gives CSAHNSGRATDTQYF. The chain recombines TRBV20-1 with TRBJ2-3, with 11 bases identical to TRBD2. This CDR3 has 15 amino acids. Germline CDR1 DFQATT, CDR2 SNEGSKA (reference sequence). The V gene end was trimmed by 5 bases and the J gene end by 3 bases; junction bases not matched to a gene: 7.

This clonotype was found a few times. CDR3 protein: CASSPSATPFQYF. CDR3 sequence (DNA): TGTGCCAGCTCACCGTCGGCAACTCCTTTTCAGTACTTC. The chain is built from TRBV18 and TRBJ2-4; D gene ambiguous. CDR1 and CDR2 (germline): KGHSH, LQKENI. The ends were cut back, 3 bases at V and 11 bases at J, with 14 bases in the middle. CDR3 length: 13 amino acids.

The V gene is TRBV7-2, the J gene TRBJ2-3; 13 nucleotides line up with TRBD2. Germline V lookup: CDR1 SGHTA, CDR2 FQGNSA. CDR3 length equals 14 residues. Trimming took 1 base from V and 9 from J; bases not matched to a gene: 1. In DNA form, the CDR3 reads TGTGCCAGCAGCTTAGAGGGACTAGCGGGGACGCAGTATTTT. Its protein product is CASSLEGLAGTQYF.